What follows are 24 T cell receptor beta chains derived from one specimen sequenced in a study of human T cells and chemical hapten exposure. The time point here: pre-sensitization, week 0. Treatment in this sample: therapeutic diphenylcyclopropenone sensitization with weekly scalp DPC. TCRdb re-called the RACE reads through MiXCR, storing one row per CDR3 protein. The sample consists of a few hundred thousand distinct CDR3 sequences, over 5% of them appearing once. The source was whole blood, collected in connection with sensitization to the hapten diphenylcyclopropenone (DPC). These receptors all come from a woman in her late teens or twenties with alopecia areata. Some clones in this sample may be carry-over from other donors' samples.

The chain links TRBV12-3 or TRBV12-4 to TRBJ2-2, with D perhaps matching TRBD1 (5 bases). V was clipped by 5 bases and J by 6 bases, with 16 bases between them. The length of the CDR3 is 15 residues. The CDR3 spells CASSLPAIGAGELFF. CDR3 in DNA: TGTGCCAGCAGTCTCCCGGCAATAGGGGCCGGGGAGCTGTTTTTT.

DNA of the CDR3: TGCGCCAGCACGCAGTACGTTGGACACAACACCGGGGAGCTGTTTTTT. Amino acid sequence: CASTQYVGHNTGELFF. The genes are TRBV4-3 and TRBJ2-2, with D possibly TRBD1 on 5 matching bases. There are 16 residues in the CDR3. Trimming stripped 7 bases from V and 2 bases from J, with 17 bases between. The germline CDR1 and CDR2 sequences are LGHNA and YSLEER.

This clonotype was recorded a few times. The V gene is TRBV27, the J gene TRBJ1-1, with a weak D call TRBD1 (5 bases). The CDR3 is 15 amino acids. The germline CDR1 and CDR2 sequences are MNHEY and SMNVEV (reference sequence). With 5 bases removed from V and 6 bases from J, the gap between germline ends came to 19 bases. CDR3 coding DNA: TGTGCCAGCAGTAGATGGGCAGGGTCTTTCGCTGAAGCTTTCTTT. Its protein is CASSRWAGSFAEAFF.

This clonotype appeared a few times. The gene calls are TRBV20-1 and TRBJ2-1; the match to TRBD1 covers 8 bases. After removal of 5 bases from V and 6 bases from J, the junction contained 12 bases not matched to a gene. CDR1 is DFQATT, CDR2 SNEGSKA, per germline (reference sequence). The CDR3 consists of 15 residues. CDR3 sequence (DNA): TGCAGTGCTCCTCCTCGAGGACAGGGTAGCAATGAGCAGTTCTTC. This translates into CSAPPRGQGSNEQFF.

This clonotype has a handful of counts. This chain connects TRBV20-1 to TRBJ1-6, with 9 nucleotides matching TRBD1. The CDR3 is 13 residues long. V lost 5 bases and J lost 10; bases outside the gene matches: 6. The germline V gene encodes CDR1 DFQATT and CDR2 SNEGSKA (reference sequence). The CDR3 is CSAWTGEGSPLHF. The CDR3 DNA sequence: TGCAGTGCTTGGACAGGGGAAGGATCACCCCTCCACTTT.

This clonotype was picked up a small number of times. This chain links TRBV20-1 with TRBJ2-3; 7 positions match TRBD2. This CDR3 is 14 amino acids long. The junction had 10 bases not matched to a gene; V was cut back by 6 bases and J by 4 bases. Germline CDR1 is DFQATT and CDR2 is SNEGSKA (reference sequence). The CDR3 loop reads CSAPRSGVSDTQYF. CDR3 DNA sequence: TGCAGTGCCCCAAGGAGCGGGGTGTCAGATACGCAGTATTTT.

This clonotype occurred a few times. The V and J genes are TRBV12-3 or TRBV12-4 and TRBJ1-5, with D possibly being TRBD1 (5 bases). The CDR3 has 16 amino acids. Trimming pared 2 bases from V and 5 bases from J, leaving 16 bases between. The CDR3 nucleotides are TGTGCCAGCAGTTTAAGAAATCTCGCGGGGGATCAGCCCCAGCATTTT. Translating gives CASSLRNLAGDQPQHF.

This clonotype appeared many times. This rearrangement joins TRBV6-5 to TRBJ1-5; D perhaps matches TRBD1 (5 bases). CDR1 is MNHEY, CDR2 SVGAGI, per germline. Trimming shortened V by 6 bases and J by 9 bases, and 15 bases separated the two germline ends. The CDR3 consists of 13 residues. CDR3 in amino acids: CASRKIGRGPQHF. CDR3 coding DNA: TGTGCCAGCAGGAAGATTGGGAGGGGGCCCCAGCATTTT.

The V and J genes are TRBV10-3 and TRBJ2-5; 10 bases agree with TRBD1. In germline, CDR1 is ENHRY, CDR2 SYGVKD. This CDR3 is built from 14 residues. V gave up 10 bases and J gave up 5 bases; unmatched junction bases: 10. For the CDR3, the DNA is TGTGCCACGGGGGACAGGGGCTGGGGCGAGACCCAGTACTTC. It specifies CATGDRGWGETQYF.

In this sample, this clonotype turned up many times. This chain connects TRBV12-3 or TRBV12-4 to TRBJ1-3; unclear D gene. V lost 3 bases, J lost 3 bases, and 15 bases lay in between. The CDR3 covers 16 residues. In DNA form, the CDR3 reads TGTGCCAGCAGTTTTGGACTTCGGAGGGATGGAAACACCATATATTTT. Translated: CASSFGLRRDGNTIYF.

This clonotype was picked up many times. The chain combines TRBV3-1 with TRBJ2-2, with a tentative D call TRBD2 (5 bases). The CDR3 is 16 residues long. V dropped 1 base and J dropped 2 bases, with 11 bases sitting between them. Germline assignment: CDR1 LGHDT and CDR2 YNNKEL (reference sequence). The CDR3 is CASSQGSGLNTGELFF. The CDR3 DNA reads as TGTGCCAGCAGCCAAGGGTCAGGACTCAACACCGGGGAGCTGTTTTTT.

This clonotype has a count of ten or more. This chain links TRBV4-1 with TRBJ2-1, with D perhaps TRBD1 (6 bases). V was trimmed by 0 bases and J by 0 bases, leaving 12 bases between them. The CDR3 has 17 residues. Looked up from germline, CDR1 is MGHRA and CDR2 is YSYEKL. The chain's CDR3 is CASSQDRARGSYNEQFF. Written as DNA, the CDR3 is TGCGCCAGCAGCCAAGATCGAGCCAGGGGCTCCTACAATGAGCAGTTCTTC.

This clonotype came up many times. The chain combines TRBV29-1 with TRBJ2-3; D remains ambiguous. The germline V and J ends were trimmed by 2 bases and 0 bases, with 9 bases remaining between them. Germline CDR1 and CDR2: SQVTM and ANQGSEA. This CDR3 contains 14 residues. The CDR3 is CSVELGSSTDTQYF. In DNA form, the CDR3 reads TGCAGCGTTGAACTCGGGTCGAGCACAGATACGCAGTATTTT.

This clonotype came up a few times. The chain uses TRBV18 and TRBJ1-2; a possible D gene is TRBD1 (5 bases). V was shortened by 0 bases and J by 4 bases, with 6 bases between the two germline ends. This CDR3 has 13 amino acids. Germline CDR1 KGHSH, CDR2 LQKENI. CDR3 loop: CASSPPGRYGYTF. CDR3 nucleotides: TGTGCCAGCTCACCACCGGGACGCTATGGCTACACCTTC.

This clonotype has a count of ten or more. This CDR3 is CASSGQGRSQPQHF. Here the CDR3 DNA reads TGTGCCAGCAGTGGACAGGGAAGGAGTCAGCCCCAGCATTTT. This chain uses TRBV28 with TRBJ1-5; 8 bases line up with TRBD1. Germline V gene data show CDR1 as MDHEN and CDR2 as SYDVKM. V dropped 5 bases and J dropped 6; count of bases not matched to a gene: 6. This CDR3 contains 14 residues.

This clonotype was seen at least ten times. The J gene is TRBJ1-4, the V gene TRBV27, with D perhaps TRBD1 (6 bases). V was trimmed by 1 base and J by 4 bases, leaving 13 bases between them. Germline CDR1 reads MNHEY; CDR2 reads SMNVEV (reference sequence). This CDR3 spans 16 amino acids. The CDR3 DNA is TGTGCCAGCAGTTTATACAACGACAGGATTAATGAAAAACTGTTTTTT. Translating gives CASSLYNDRINEKLFF.

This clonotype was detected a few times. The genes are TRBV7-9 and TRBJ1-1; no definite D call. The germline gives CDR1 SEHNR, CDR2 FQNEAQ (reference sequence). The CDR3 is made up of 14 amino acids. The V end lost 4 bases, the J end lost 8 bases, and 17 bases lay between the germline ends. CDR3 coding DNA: TGTGCCAGCAGCTCCTACGTTTATCCCGAGGAAGCTTTCTTT. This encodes CASSSYVYPEEAFF.

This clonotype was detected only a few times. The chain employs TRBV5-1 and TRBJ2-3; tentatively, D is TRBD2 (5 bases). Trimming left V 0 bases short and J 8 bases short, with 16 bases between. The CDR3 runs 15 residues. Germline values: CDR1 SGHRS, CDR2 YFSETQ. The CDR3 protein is CASSLEALFEGTQYF. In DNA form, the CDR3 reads TGCGCCAGCAGCTTGGAGGCCTTGTTTGAGGGTACGCAGTATTTT.

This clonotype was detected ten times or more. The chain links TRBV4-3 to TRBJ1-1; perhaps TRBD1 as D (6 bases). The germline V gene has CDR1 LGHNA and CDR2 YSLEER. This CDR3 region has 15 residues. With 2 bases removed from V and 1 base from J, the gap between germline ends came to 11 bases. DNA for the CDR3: TGCGCCAGCAGCCAATACGACAGGACGAACACTGAAGCTTTCTTT. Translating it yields CASSQYDRTNTEAFF.

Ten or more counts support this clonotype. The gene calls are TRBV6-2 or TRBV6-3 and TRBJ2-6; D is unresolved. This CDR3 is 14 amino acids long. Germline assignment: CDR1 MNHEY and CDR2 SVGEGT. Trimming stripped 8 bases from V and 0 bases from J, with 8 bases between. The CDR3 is CASSEASGANVLTF. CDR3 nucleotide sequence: TGTGCCAGCTCCGAAGCCTCTGGGGCCAACGTCCTGACTTTC.

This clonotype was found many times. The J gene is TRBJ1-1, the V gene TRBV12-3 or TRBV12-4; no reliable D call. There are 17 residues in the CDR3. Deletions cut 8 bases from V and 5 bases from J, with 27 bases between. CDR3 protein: CASAFVDAARRETEAFF. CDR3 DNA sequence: TGTGCCAGCGCTTTTGTGGACGCAGCGCGAAGAGAAACTGAAGCTTTCTTT.

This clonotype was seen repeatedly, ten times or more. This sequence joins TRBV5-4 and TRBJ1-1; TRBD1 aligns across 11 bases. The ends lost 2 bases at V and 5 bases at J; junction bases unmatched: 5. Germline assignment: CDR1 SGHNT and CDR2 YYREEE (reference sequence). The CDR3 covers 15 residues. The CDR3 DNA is TGTGCCAGCAGCTTCGGACAGGGGGCGCGAACTGAAGCTTTCTTT. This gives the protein CASSFGQGARTEAFF.

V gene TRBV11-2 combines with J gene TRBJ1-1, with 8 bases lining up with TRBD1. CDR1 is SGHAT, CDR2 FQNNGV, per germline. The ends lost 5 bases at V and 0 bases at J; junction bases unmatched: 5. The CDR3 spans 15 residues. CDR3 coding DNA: TGTGCCAGCAGCCCCAGGGGGCGCTTGAACACTGAAGCTTTCTTT. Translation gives CASSPRGRLNTEAFF.

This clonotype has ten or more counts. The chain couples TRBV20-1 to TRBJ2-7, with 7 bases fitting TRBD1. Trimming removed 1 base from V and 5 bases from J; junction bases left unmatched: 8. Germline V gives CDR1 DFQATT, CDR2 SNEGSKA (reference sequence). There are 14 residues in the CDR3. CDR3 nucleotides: TGCAGTGCTAGAGTGACAGGGTGGGGTGACGAGCAGTACTTC. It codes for CSARVTGWGDEQYF.